The clone carrying this T cell receptor (beta chain) was observed once. The data are from a study of blood T cell repertoires in COVID-19. Study-wide background: Sample material is recorded as cDNA or gDNA derived from T cells, B-cell-depleted T cells, or PBMCs.

Here immunoSEQ multiplex PCR was the method, and the copy in TCRdb shows in-frame clones only, minus some. The sample contains 200,000 to 250,000 clones, roughly 90% of which appear only once. Participant ages covered about 18 to 100 years across about 22 US areas. Cohort assignment relied on participant-reported clinical history. In Cohort 3, a recovered donor had either two negative PCRs, clearance, or symptom resolution. The CDR3 is 15 amino acids. Germline-derived CDR1 and CDR2 are LGHDT and YNNKEL (reference sequence). Trimming took 1 base from V and 10 from J, leaving 18 bases between them. This sequence was found in a young woman who had recovered from COVID-19. The chain employs TRBV3-1 (or the pseudogene TRBV3-2) and TRBJ2-3, with a possible D match to TRBD1 (5 bases). The sequencing input was PBMCs or T cells enriched from blood (not recorded which). CDR3 coding DNA: TGTGCCAGCAGCCAAGTCGGAGACAGACGTGGGGCGCAGTATTTT. It yields the protein CASSQVGDRRGAQYF.